The clone carrying this T cell receptor (beta chain) showed up just once. This sample was included in a study of T cell changes during pregnancy in multiple sclerosis. Some clones are missing from TCRdb's copy, which holds only in-frame ones; the method was immunoSEQ multiplex PCR. The sample carries roughly 52,000 clones, 94% recorded once. The CDR3 extends over 15 amino acids. Looked up from germline, CDR1 is MNHEY and CDR2 is SMNVEV (reference sequence). V gave up 8 bases and J gave up 5 bases; unmatched junction bases: 8. This chain joins TRBV27 and TRBJ2-3; 12 nucleotides match TRBD2. The sample in question was CD8+ T cells from peripheral blood mononuclear cells, obtained before pregnancy. The sequence derives from a female donor with multiple sclerosis, enrolled in a pregnancy study. CDR3 loop: CASEASGRAVDTQYF. CDR3 in DNA: TGTGCCAGCGAGGCTAGCGGGAGGGCCGTAGATACGCAGTATTTT.